The clone carrying this T cell receptor (beta chain) was found many times. The data derive from a study of spatial heterogeneity in lung cancer. CDR1 and CDR2 (germline): MNHEY, SVGAGI. The CDR3 consists of 14 residues. V was shortened by 6 bases and J by 4 bases, with 15 bases between the two germline ends. TCRdb processed the 5' RACE reads anew with MiXCR; each CDR3 protein has one entry. Of around 98,000 distinct CDR3 sequences listed, roughly a fifth are singletons. As for time point: blood at routine non-recurrence follow-up after resection. The chain recombines TRBV6-5 with TRBJ1-1, with D perhaps matching TRBD1 (6 bases). The TCR sequence derives from a male donor with early-stage non-small cell lung cancer. The sample consisted of PBMCs, taken at follow-up. The CDR3 sequence: CASRFRLGGTEAFF. The CDR3 DNA is TGTGCCAGCAGGTTCCGCCTAGGGGGCACTGAAGCTTTCTTT.